This T cell receptor beta chain comes out of a study of graft-versus-host responses after intestinal transplantation. About the study: Recipients underwent multivisceral, liver-intestinal, or isolated intestinal transplants. Each recipient received anti-thymocyte globulin induction, then tacrolimus and steroids for around three years.

Some clones are missing from TCRdb's copy, which holds only in-frame ones; the method was immunoSEQ multiplex PCR. The sample lists tens of thousands of clones; approximately 82% were seen once. This clone was detected a few times. What it binds is not known. Germline CDR1 is SGHNT and CDR2 is YENEEA. The V end lost 0 bases, the J end lost 2 bases, and 10 bases lay between the germline ends. The CDR3 has 15 amino acids. Study-level results: Early post-transplant HvG declines were associated with peak circulating GvH clone levels.

The material sequenced was PBMCs, taken approximately 28 days after intestinal transplant. The TCR originated in a human patient who received an intestinal transplant, so some T cells may come from the graft donor. The rearrangement uses TRBV11-3 and TRBJ1-1; D perhaps matches TRBD1 (6 bases). The CDR3 coding sequence is TGTGCCAGCAGCTTAGATAGGGGGAGAAACACTGAAGCTTTCTTT. Residues: CASSLDRGRNTEAFF.